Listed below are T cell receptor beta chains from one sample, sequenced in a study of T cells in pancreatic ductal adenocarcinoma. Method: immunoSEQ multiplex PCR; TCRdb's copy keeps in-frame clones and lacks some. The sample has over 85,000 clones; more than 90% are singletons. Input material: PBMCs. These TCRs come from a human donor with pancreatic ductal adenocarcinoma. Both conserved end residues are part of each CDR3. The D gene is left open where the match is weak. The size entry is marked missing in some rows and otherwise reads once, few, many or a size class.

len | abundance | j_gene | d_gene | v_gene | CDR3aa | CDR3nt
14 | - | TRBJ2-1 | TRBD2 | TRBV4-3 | CASSQTSVYNEQFF | TGCGCCAGCAGCCAAACTAGCGTATACAATGAGCAGTTCTTC
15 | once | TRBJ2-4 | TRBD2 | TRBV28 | CASSPSTSGSYIQYF | TGTGCCAGCAGCCCGTCGACTAGCGGGAGTTACATTCAGTACTTC
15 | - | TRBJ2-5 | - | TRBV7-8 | CASSLVGGRVGTQYF | TGTGCCAGCAGCTTAGTGGGAGGCAGGGTTGGGACCCAGTACTTC
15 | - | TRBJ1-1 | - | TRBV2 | CASSDRHPMNTEAFF | TGTGCCAGCAGTGACCGACACCCCATGAACACTGAAGCTTTCTTT
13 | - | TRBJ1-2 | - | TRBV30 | CAWAYSGGSGYTF | TGTGCCTGGGCCTATTCCGGGGGGAGCGGCTACACCTTC
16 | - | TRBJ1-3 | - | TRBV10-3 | CAISESRQSSGNTIYF | TGTGCCATCAGTGAGTCGAGGCAGTCCTCTGGAAACACCATATATTTT
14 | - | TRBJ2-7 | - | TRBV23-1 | CASSLAKATYEQYF | TGCGCCAGCAGTCTAGCGAAGGCAACCTACGAGCAGTACTTC
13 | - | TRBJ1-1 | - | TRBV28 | CASSRTENTEAFF | TGTGCCAGCAGTCGGACAGAGAACACTGAAGCTTTCTTT
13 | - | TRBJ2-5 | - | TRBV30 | CAWSVRGWGTQYF | TGTGCCTGGAGTGTACGGGGTTGGGGGACCCAGTACTTC
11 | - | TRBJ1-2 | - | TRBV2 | CASKTVYGYTF | TGTGCCAGCAAGACAGTCTATGGCTACACCTTC
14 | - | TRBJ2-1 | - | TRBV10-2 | CASSERDFYNEQFF | TGCGCCAGCAGTGAGCGGGACTTCTACAATGAGCAGTTCTTC
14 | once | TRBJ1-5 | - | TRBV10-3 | CAISPQGMGQPQHF | TGTGCCATCAGCCCCCAGGGAATGGGTCAGCCCCAGCATTTT
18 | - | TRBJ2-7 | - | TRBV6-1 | CASSEARDFRQNPYEQYF | TGTGCCAGCAGTGAAGCGCGGGATTTCCGGCAGAACCCTTACGAGCAGTACTTC
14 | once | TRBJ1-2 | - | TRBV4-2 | CASSQDTRNYGYTF | TGTGCCAGCAGCCAAGATACGCGGAACTATGGCTACACCTTC
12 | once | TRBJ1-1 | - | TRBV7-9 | CASSPDRTEAFF | TGTGCCAGCAGCCCCGACAGAACTGAAGCTTTCTTT
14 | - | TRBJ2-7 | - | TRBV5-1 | CASKDRLTAYEQYF | TGCGCCAGCAAAGACAGGCTGACTGCCTACGAGCAGTACTTC
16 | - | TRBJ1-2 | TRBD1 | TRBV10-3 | CAISESRGRLDYGYTF | TGTGCCATCAGTGAGTCTAGGGGGCGCTTGGACTATGGCTACACCTTC
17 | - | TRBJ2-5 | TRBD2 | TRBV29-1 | CSELRWEPGTIQETQYF | TGCAGCGAACTTAGATGGGAACCCGGGACTATACAAGAGACCCAGTACTTC
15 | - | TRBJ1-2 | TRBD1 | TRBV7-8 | CASSGRTGSGYGYTF | TGTGCCAGCAGCGGCCGGACAGGGAGTGGCTATGGCTACACCTTC
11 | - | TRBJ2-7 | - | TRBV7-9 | CASSFENEQYF | TGTGCCAGCAGCTTCGAGAACGAGCAGTACTTC
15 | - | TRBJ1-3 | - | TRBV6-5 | CATTRGEQEGNTIYF | TGTGCCACCACACGGGGGGAACAAGAAGGAAACACCATATATTTT
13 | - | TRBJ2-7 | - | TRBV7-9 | CASSFLSGNEQYF | TGTGCCAGCAGCTTCCTATCGGGGAACGAGCAGTACTTC
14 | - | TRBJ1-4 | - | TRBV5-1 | CASSLASGEEKLFF | TGCGCCAGCAGCTTGGCCTCAGGGGAAGAAAAACTGTTTTTT